One and the same sample provided the 30 T cell receptor beta chains below, sequenced in a study of blood T cells in healthy people across ages. With a J-beta primer mix and a sample-barcoded 5' primer, a second PCR ran about 6 to 11 cycles. Using its own MiXCR run on the 5' RACE reads, TCRdb lists one record per CDR3 protein. Of 780,000 or so distinct CDR3 sequences in the sample, roughly three fifths were seen once. The sample comprised blood. The receptors derive from a man aged 35-49 years in good health.

About this clonotype: A much larger clone is a single base away; this may be a read error. This chain connects TRBV3-1 to TRBJ2-5; tentatively, D is TRBD2 (6 bases). This CDR3 is 13 amino acids long. The V gene's germline CDR1 is LGHDT and CDR2 YNNKEL (reference sequence). CDR3 bases: TGTGCCGGCAGCCTTCGGGGGCAAGAGACCCAGTACTTC. Amino acids: CAGSLRGQETQYF.

The chain combines TRBV6-5 with TRBJ1-2, with 8 bases aligning to TRBD1. Germline CDR1 MNHEY, CDR2 SVGAGI. The CDR3 runs 15 residues. Trimming cost V 0 bases and J 4 bases; bases outside gene matches: 4. CDR3 nucleotides: TGTGCCAGCAGTTACTCGAGGACAGGGTCCTATGGCTACACCTTC. Translation gives CASSYSRTGSYGYTF.

This clonotype was seen ten or more times. V gene TRBV3-1 combines with J gene TRBJ1-6, with 8 bases aligning to TRBD1. The V gene's germline CDR1 is LGHDT and CDR2 YNNKEL (reference sequence). The J segment lost 6 bases and the V segment lost 0 bases, leaving 4 bases of the junction unmatched. The CDR3 extends over 16 amino acids. The CDR3 nucleotides are TGTGCCAGCAGCCAAGATGGACAGGGTCGTAATTCACCCCTCCACTTT. This translates into CASSQDGQGRNSPLHF.

This clonotype was detected a few times. The CDR3 nucleotides are TGCAGTGCTAGAGTACTAGCGGGGGGGCTCAATGAGCAGTTCTTC. Amino acids: CSARVLAGGLNEQFF. The chain uses TRBV20-1 and TRBJ2-1, with 13 bases matching TRBD2. With V trimmed by 1 base and J by 6 bases, 3 bases remained unmatched. Per germline, CDR1 DFQATT and CDR2 SNEGSKA (reference sequence). CDR3 length: 15 residues.

This clonotype is a singleton in its sample. The chain links TRBV6-6 to TRBJ2-1, with TRBD2 identical over 13 bases. The J call may not be correct, given that the DNA end is closer to TRBJ2-7. Germline CDR1 and CDR2: MNHNY and SVGAGI (reference sequence). The CDR3 totals 17 residues. The CDR3 is CASSYSGTSGIYNEQYF. The CDR3 DNA follows: TGTGCCAGCAGTTACTCGGGGACTAGCGGGATATACAATGAGCAGTACTTC.

The rearrangement uses TRBV5-1 and TRBJ1-1, with D unresolved. Germline lookup yields CDR1 SGHRS and CDR2 YFSETQ. The germline V and J ends were trimmed by 6 bases and 4 bases, with 19 bases remaining between them. There are 15 residues in the CDR3. In DNA, the CDR3 is TGCGCCAGCACGGAGGGCGGAGGGCCGGGCACTGAAGCTTTCTTT. Translation gives CASTEGGGPGTEAFF. The whole variable domain, filled in from reference TRBV5-1 and TRBJ1-1, reads KAGVTQTPRYLIKTRGQQVTLSCSPISGHRSVSWYQQTPGQGLQFLFEYFSETQRNKGNFPGRFSGRQFSNSRSEMNVSTLELGDSALYLCASTEGGGPGTEAFFGQGTRLTVV.

The V and J genes are TRBV9 and TRBJ2-3; D remains unclear. The CDR3 is made up of 12 amino acids. Germline CDR1 is SGDLS and CDR2 is YYNGEE. V shed 0 bases and J shed 4 bases, with 3 bases lying between them. CDR3 amino acids: CASSVGSDTQYF. The CDR3 coding sequence is TGTGCCAGCAGCGTAGGGTCAGATACGCAGTATTTT.

The V and J genes are TRBV7-6 and TRBJ2-5; D possibly uses TRBD1 or TRBD2 (5 bases each). The V end was cut by 5 bases, the J end by 5 bases, with 18 bases between. Germline CDR1 is SGHVS and CDR2 is FNYEAQ. The CDR3 totals 15 residues. This chain's CDR3 is CASSRPGPPLETQYF. CDR3 DNA: TGTGCCAGCAGCCGCCCGGGACCACCACTGGAGACCCAGTACTTC.

The rearrangement links TRBV10-3 to TRBJ2-1; 7 nucleotides line up with TRBD1. The CDR3 spans 16 residues. Germline assignment: CDR1 ENHRY and CDR2 SYGVKD. With 0 bases clipped from V and 5 bases from J, the junction kept 7 bases outside the gene matches. As DNA, the CDR3 is TGTGCCATCAGTGAGTCGAAGTCTAGGGGGCACAATGAGCAGTTCTTC. Amino acid sequence: CAISESKSRGHNEQFF.

The J gene is TRBJ1-2, the V gene TRBV24-1; D gene unclear. From germline, CDR1 is KGHDR and CDR2 SFDVKD. The ends were cut back, 3 bases at V and 4 bases at J, with 8 bases in the middle. This CDR3 has 13 residues. CDR3 in amino acids: CATSDGPGYGYTF. CDR3 DNA: TGTGCCACCAGTGATGGCCCGGGCTATGGCTACACCTTC.

This clonotype came up many times. V gene TRBV6-1 combines with J gene TRBJ1-1; perhaps TRBD1 as D (5 bases). Between the trimmed V and J ends, which lost 5 bases and 5 bases, there was a span of 12 bases. The CDR3 sequence is 13 residues long. CDR1 and CDR2 (germline): MNHNS, SASEGT. The CDR3 protein is CASSLGGATEAFF. The DNA of the CDR3 is TGTGCCAGCAGTTTGGGGGGAGCAACTGAAGCTTTCTTT.

This clonotype was counted many times. This chain connects TRBV29-1 to TRBJ2-3; D perhaps matches TRBD1 (5 bases). Germline V gene data show CDR1 as SQVTM and CDR2 as ANQGSEA. V was pared by 3 bases and J by 2 bases, with 6 bases between. The CDR3 runs to 12 residues. DNA of the CDR3: TGCAGCGTTGACAGGGACACAGATACGCAGTATTTT. Translated: CSVDRDTDTQYF.

The CDR3 DNA sequence: TGTGCCACCAGCAGAGACTCGAGGGCAGGGGACTATGGCTACACCTTC. Protein product: CATSRDSRAGDYGYTF. The genes are TRBV15 and TRBJ1-2, with a weak D call TRBD1 (6 bases). Looked up from germline, CDR1 is LNHNV and CDR2 is YYDKDF (reference sequence). The CDR3 is 16 residues long. Trimming shortened V by 0 bases and J by 3 bases, and 14 bases separated the two germline ends.

There are a few counts of this clonotype. This chain joins TRBV28 and TRBJ2-5; 10 bases map to TRBD2. Germline V CDR1 and CDR2: MDHEN, SYDVKM. The CDR3 sequence is 14 residues long. The junction had 7 bases not matched to a gene; V was cut back by 7 bases and J by 5 bases. This CDR3 is CASKGAGGHETQYF. For the CDR3, the DNA is TGTGCCAGCAAGGGAGCGGGAGGGCACGAGACCCAGTACTTC.

The chain carries TRBV10-3 and TRBJ1-4, with D unclear. Germline-derived CDR1 and CDR2 are ENHRY and SYGVKD. This CDR3 spans 14 amino acids. Trimming took off 2 bases at V and 7 bases at J, with 11 bases between the two ends. CDR3 bases: TGTGCCATCAGTGAGCAAGGAATCTCTGAAAAACTGTTTTTT. Translated, it gives CAISEQGISEKLFF.

This chain uses TRBV5-1 with TRBJ2-3; 9 nucleotides match TRBD1. The germline CDR1 and CDR2 sequences are SGHRS and YFSETQ. With 0 bases clipped from V and 1 base from J, the junction kept 9 bases outside the gene matches. The CDR3 consists of 18 residues. The CDR3 coding sequence is TGCGCCAGCAGCTTGGGGGACAGGGCGTCCTTGGGCACAGATACGCAGTATTTT. This codes for CASSLGDRASLGTDTQYF.

This clonotype occurred a few times. The rearrangement uses TRBV28 and TRBJ1-2; D not resolved. The V gene lost 5 bases and the J gene lost 8 bases, with 15 bases spanning the gap. In germline, CDR1 is MDHEN, CDR2 SYDVKM. The CDR3 spans 13 residues. This CDR3 reads CASSPGRRGGYTF. CDR3 DNA sequence: TGTGCCAGCAGTCCCGGGCGTAGAGGGGGCTACACCTTC.

The chain joins TRBV18 to TRBJ2-5; 7 bases are shared with TRBD1. This CDR3 contains 15 residues. After removal of 4 bases from V and 5 bases from J, the junction contained 10 bases not matched to a gene. Germline V gene lookup returns CDR1 KGHSH and CDR2 LQKENI. CDR3 residues: CASSRQTGNTETQYF. The CDR3 bases are TGTGCCAGCTCACGGCAGACAGGGAATACGGAGACCCAGTACTTC.

This clonotype appeared a few times. The chain employs TRBV27 and TRBJ2-1; the D gene is possibly TRBD1 (6 bases). Per germline, CDR1 MNHEY and CDR2 SMNVEV (reference sequence). V lost 5 bases and J lost 10, with 21 bases in between. The CDR3 extends over 15 amino acids. The CDR3 DNA is TGTGCCAGCAGTCCTTGGACAGAAATCCCAAGCGAGCAGTTCTTC. It translates to CASSPWTEIPSEQFF.

The rearrangement joins TRBV6-5 to TRBJ2-7; D is undetermined. Per germline, CDR1 MNHEY and CDR2 SVGAGI. V shed 6 bases and J shed 6 bases, with 12 bases lying between them. The CDR3 loop spans 12 amino acids. Written as DNA, the CDR3 is TGTGCCAGCAGCTCAACCCCGGGCGAGCAGTACTTC. Translation gives CASSSTPGEQYF.

V gene TRBV19 combines with J gene TRBJ1-5; weak D call: TRBD1 (6 bases). V was pared by 7 bases and J by 2 bases, with 12 bases between. The length of the CDR3 is 14 residues. Germline CDR1 is LNHDA and CDR2 is SQIVND (reference sequence). CDR3 in DNA: TGTGCCAGTACCACCGCAGGGGGCAATCAGCCCCAGCATTTT. Amino acids: CASTTAGGNQPQHF.

The chain employs TRBV12-3 or TRBV12-4 and TRBJ2-5, with a tentative D call TRBD1 (5 bases). The last part of the DNA fits TRBJ2-7 better; the J call may be wrong. This CDR3 has 13 amino acids. CDR3: CASSLRQQTEQYF. The DNA of the CDR3 is TGTGCCAGCAGTTTAAGACAGCAAACCGAGCAGTACTTC.

This clonotype has only a few counts. The chain links TRBV10-3 to TRBJ1-5; D call uncertain. The length of the CDR3 is 12 residues. Germline CDR1 is ENHRY and CDR2 is SYGVKD. The V end was cut by 11 bases, the J end by 5 bases, with 13 bases between. In DNA form, the CDR3 reads TGTGCCTCAGATGACGGGGATCAGCCCCAGCATTTT. Amino acid sequence: CASDDGDQPQHF.

The genes are TRBV18 and TRBJ1-2, with 8 nucleotides matching TRBD1. The CDR3 consists of 16 residues. In germline, CDR1 is KGHSH, CDR2 LQKENI. The ends lost 3 bases at V and 0 bases at J; junction bases unmatched: 6. CDR3 in amino acids: CASSPTGQEANYGYTF. DNA of the CDR3: TGTGCCAGCTCACCGACGGGACAGGAAGCTAACTATGGCTACACCTTC.

This sequence joins TRBV29-1 and TRBJ1-2, with D hard to call. Germline CDR1 and CDR2: SQVTM and ANQGSEA. The CDR3 length is 10 residues. Trimming took 5 bases from V and 8 from J, leaving 9 bases between them. The CDR3 loop is CSVTDHGYTF. The CDR3 bases are TGCAGCGTTACAGATCACGGCTACACCTTC. The complete variable domain, with remaining parts taken from reference TRBV29-1 and TRBJ1-2, reads SAVISQKPSRDICQRGTSLTIQCQVDSQVTMMFWYRQQPGQSLTLIATANQGSEATYESGFVIDKFPISRPNLTFSTLTVSNMSPEDSSIYLCSVTDHGYTFGSGTRLTVV.

The rearrangement joins TRBV6-2 or TRBV6-3 to TRBJ2-1; the D gene is possibly TRBD2 (6 bases). The CDR3 spans 15 residues. V was shortened by 0 bases and J by 5 bases, with 11 bases between the two germline ends. Germline-derived CDR1 and CDR2 are MNHEY and SVGEGT. CDR3 sequence reads: CASSYSWTTDNEQFF. DNA of the CDR3: TGTGCCAGCAGTTACTCTTGGACTACCGACAATGAGCAGTTCTTC.

The chain has TRBV28 and TRBJ2-5; 10 bases fit TRBD1. Trimming cost V 2 bases and J 12 bases; bases outside gene matches: 6. From germline, CDR1 is MDHEN and CDR2 SYDVKM. The CDR3 length is 13 residues. In DNA, the CDR3 is TGTGCCAGCAGTTTACATTTGACAGGGGGCGAGTACTTC. It encodes CASSLHLTGGEYF.

The table lists this clonotype with many counts. The genes are TRBV6-6 and TRBJ2-5, with 7 bases matching TRBD1. In germline, CDR1 is MNHNY, CDR2 SVGAGI (reference sequence). The J segment lost 6 bases and the V segment lost 6 bases, leaving 10 bases of the junction unmatched. CDR3 length equals 14 residues. CDR3 amino acids: CASSMTTGKKTQYF. CDR3 nucleotides: TGTGCCAGCAGCATGACGACAGGGAAGAAGACCCAGTACTTC.

The chain employs TRBV20-1 and TRBJ2-5; TRBD2 aligns across 11 bases. Germline CDR1 reads DFQATT; CDR2 reads SNEGSKA (reference sequence). The J segment lost 4 bases and the V segment lost 1 base, leaving 5 bases of the junction unmatched. The CDR3 covers 15 residues. In DNA form, the CDR3 reads TGCAGTGCTAGAGGACTAGCGGGAACCCGAGAGACCCAGTACTTC. This encodes CSARGLAGTRETQYF.

This clonotype has a single count. The chain uses TRBV12-3 or TRBV12-4 and TRBJ2-1, with TRBD1 matching 7 bases. The CDR3 spans 15 residues. V was clipped by 4 bases and J by 3 bases; unmatched bases: 6. The CDR3 region is CASSSPGTDYNEQFF. CDR3 nucleotides: TGTGCCAGCAGTTCCCCCGGGACAGACTACAATGAGCAGTTCTTC.